This T cell receptor beta chain was captured in a study of T cells after yellow fever vaccination. The overall study: Low-cell-number fractions were prepared with SMART-Seq v4 Ultra Low Input.

Study-wide results and limits: CD4 and CD8 compartments shared a small share of clonotypes, likely from convergent recombination. Boosting was followed by the reappearance of most primary-vaccination clones (approximately 97% CD4, about 90% CD8).

This clonotype turned up a few times. The antigen is undetermined. UMIs were added to TCR cDNA along with a universal primer site when it was made by 5'RACE template switching. One entry per CDR3 protein, called by TCRdb with MiXCR from the 5' RACE reads. The table records approximately 600,000 distinct CDR3 sequences, about 12% of them present only once. This CDR3 contains 14 residues. Per germline, CDR1 MNHEY and CDR2 SVGAGI. The junction had 7 bases not matched to a gene; V was cut back by 2 bases and J by 7 bases. This specimen consisted of PBMCs, obtained on the day of the yellow fever booster vaccination. The chain is built from TRBV6-5 and TRBJ2-7, with 8 bases lining up with TRBD1. The sequence was collected from a man between 25 and 39 years old who received the YFV17D yellow fever vaccine. This chain's CDR3 is CASSYGAGGGEQYF. The CDR3 DNA follows: TGTGCCAGCAGTTACGGAGCAGGGGGCGGAGAGCAGTACTTC.